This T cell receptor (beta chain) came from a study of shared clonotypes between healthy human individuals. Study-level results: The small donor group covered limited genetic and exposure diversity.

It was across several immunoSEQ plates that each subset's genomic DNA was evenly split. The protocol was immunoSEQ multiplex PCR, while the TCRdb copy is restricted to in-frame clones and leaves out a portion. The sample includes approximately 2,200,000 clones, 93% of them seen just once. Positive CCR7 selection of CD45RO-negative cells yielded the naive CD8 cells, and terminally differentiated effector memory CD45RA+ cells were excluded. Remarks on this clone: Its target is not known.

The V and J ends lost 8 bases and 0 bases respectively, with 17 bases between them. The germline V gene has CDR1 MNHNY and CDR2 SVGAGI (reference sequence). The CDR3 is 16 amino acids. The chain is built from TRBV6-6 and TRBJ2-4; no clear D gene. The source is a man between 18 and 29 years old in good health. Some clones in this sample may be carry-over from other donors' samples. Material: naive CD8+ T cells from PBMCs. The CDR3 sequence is CASCRTAELAKNIQYF. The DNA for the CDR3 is TGTGCCAGCTGCAGGACGGCTGAGCTAGCCAAAAACATTCAGTACTTC.